Included here is one TCR beta chain sequence, with context. This entry belongs to a study of blood T cell repertoires in COVID-19. Looking at the study overall: Acute and convalescent COVID-19 specimens originated in the United States, Italy and Spain.

In the original analysis: From reference gene primer amplification, estimates of nucleated cell counts were derived. Some clones are missing from TCRdb's copy, which holds only in-frame ones; the method was immunoSEQ multiplex PCR. The V and J calls and clone size were taken over from that table, and D and trimming were inferred from the DNA. Of more than 250,000 clones in the sample, about 82% were seen once. Per the germline V gene, CDR1 is SGHRS and CDR2 is YFSETQ. CDR3 length equals 15 residues. V was clipped by 0 bases and J by 2 bases, with 9 bases between them. Sequencing input: peripheral blood. The chain employs TRBV5-1 and TRBJ2-4, with D perhaps TRBD2 (6 bases). The source of this sequence is a woman between 50 and 59 years old with acute or convalescent COVID-19. DNA of the CDR3: TGCGCCAGCAGCTTGGACGGGGGATCCAAAAACATTCAGTACTTC. Protein product: CASSLDGGSKNIQYF.